The 5 T cell receptor beta chains reported below all come from one sample, sequenced in a study of shared clonotypes between healthy human individuals. Here immunoSEQ multiplex PCR was the method, and the copy in TCRdb shows in-frame clones only, minus some. The data hold about 610,000 clones, with approximately 96% observed a single time. Naive CD8 cells lacked CD45RO, underwent positive selection for CCR7 and left out terminally differentiated effector memory CD45RA+ cells. Sequenced: naive CD8+ T cells sorted from blood. The receptors stem from a woman aged 25 to 39 in good health.

This chain joins TRBV25-1 and TRBJ2-1; the D is unclear. This CDR3 comprises 15 residues. Trimming removed 4 bases at V and 3 bases at J, with 13 bases between. Germline assignment: CDR1 MGHDK and CDR2 SYGVNS. This CDR3 is CASSALLEDYNEQFF. CDR3 nucleotide sequence: TGTGCCAGCAGTGCCCTCCTAGAAGACTACAATGAGCAGTTCTTC.

The chain uses TRBV4-1 and TRBJ2-3, with TRBD2 as a possible D gene (5 bases). Per germline, CDR1 MGHRA and CDR2 YSYEKL. Trimming pared 0 bases from V and 0 bases from J, leaving 13 bases between. The length of the CDR3 is 17 residues. The CDR3 loop is CASSQDEAGSSTDTQYF. In DNA form, the CDR3 reads TGCGCCAGCAGCCAAGACGAGGCGGGCTCTAGCACAGATACGCAGTATTTT.

The V gene is TRBV5-1, the J gene TRBJ2-7; tentative D call: TRBD1 (5 bases). The CDR3 runs 13 residues. Germline-derived CDR1 and CDR2 are SGHRS and YFSETQ. Trimming took 5 bases from V and 3 from J, leaving 12 bases between them. CDR3 in DNA: TGCGCCAGCAGGGACACCGCGGTCTACGAGCAGTACTTC. Amino acids: CASRDTAVYEQYF.

The V and J genes are TRBV5-1 and TRBJ2-7, with a weak D call TRBD1 (8 bases). The CDR3 has 14 amino acids. Germline V lookup: CDR1 SGHRS, CDR2 YFSETQ. Deletions cut 5 bases from V and 5 bases from J, with 17 bases between. CDR3 sequence (DNA): TGCGCCAGCAGGCACAGGGGGGGTCTCCACGAGCAGTACTTC. The encoded protein is CASRHRGGLHEQYF. The full variable domain, completed using reference TRBV5-1 and TRBJ2-7, is KAGVTQTPRYLIKTRGQQVTLSCSPISGHRSVSWYQQTPGQGLQFLFEYFSETQRNKGNFPGRFSGRQFSNSRSEMNVSTLELGDSALYLCASRHRGGLHEQYFGPGTRLTVT.

The genes are TRBV2 and TRBJ1-1; the D gene is possibly TRBD1 (6 bases). The V gene's germline CDR1 is SNHLY and CDR2 FYNNEI. Trimming removed 1 base from V and 3 bases from J, with 15 bases in between. CDR3 length: 16 amino acids. The CDR3 reads CASSEDLGGRDTEAFF. The CDR3 DNA reads as TGTGCCAGCAGTGAAGATTTGGGGGGGCGGGACACTGAAGCTTTCTTT.